The 17 T cell receptor beta chains reported below all come from one sample, sequenced in a study of control samples from healthy donors and cancer patients. Only in-frame clones appear in the TCRdb table, and some are missing; sequencing was by immunoSEQ multiplex PCR. The table shows about 190,000 clones, with 91% occurring only once. Material: blood. These receptors were taken from a man aged 30 to 39 in good health.

The chain combines TRBV25-1 with TRBJ1-2; maybe TRBD1 (5 bases). CDR3 length: 17 residues. Germline CDR1 and CDR2: MGHDK and SYGVNS. With 3 bases removed from V and 2 bases from J, the gap between germline ends came to 19 bases. CDR3 residues: CASSDALIDRFNYGYTF. The CDR3 DNA is TGTGCCAGCAGTGATGCCCTCATTGACAGATTCAACTATGGCTACACCTTC.

The table lists this clone with a few counts. This chain links TRBV19 with TRBJ2-7, with 8 bases fitting TRBD1. The CDR3 consists of 17 residues. The V and J ends lost 5 bases and 3 bases, in that order; junction bases with no gene match: 15. Germline V CDR1 and CDR2: LNHDA, SQIVND (reference sequence). CDR3 protein: CASSPGQANTASYEQYF. The CDR3 nucleotides are TGTGCCAGTAGTCCGGGACAGGCGAACACCGCCAGCTACGAGCAGTACTTC. The complete variable domain, with remaining parts taken from reference TRBV19 and TRBJ2-7, reads DGGITQSPKYLFRKEGQNVTLSCEQNLNHDAMYWYRQDPGQGLRLIYYSQIVNDFQKGDIAEGYSVSREKKESFPLTVTSAQKNPTAFYLCASSPGQANTASYEQYFGPGTRLTVT.

This rearrangement joins TRBV6-6 to TRBJ1-4, with TRBD1 matching over 8 bases. The CDR3 has 16 amino acids. J was trimmed by 5 bases and V by 0 bases; bases with no gene match: 5. Germline CDR1 reads MNHNY; CDR2 reads SVGAGI (reference sequence). The CDR3 sequence is CASSYSGQGANEKLFF. The CDR3 DNA sequence: TGTGCCAGCAGTTACTCGGGGCAGGGGGCAAATGAAAAACTGTTTTTT.

The rearrangement joins TRBV10-2 to TRBJ1-4; D is unresolved. The germline V gene encodes CDR1 WSHSY and CDR2 SAAADI. The length of the CDR3 is 11 residues. V gave up 4 bases and J gave up 7 bases, with 4 bases separating them. The CDR3 protein is CASSGFEKLFF. The CDR3 DNA is TGCGCCAGCAGTGGTTTTGAAAAACTGTTTTTT.

The chain employs TRBV24-1 and TRBJ2-3; perhaps D is TRBD1 or TRBD2 (7 bases each). The ends were cut back, 9 bases at V and 2 bases at J, with 17 bases in the middle. The CDR3 spans 15 residues. Per the germline V gene, CDR1 is KGHDR and CDR2 is SFDVKD. The CDR3 coding sequence is TGTGCCACCGCCCGGGGGGACAGAACCACAGATACGCAGTATTTT. Its protein is CATARGDRTTDTQYF.

In its sample, this clone was seen once. The DNA for the CDR3 is TGTGCCAGCACGGGGACTAGCGGGGATATCTACAATGAGCAGTTCTTC. Translated, it gives CASTGTSGDIYNEQFF. The genes are TRBV11-2 and TRBJ2-1, with 13 bases identical to TRBD2. The CDR3 has 16 amino acids. The germline V gene has CDR1 SGHAT and CDR2 FQNNGV. The trim removed 7 bases at V and 3 bases at J, leaving 6 bases unmatched.

This chain uses TRBV5-1 with TRBJ2-2, with D maybe TRBD2 (6 bases). Trimming pared 4 bases from V and 4 bases from J, leaving 8 bases between. The germline gives CDR1 SGHRS, CDR2 YFSETQ. This CDR3 has 13 amino acids. As DNA, the CDR3 is TGCGCCAGCAGCCGGAGGGGCACCGGGGAGCTGTTTTTT. It translates to CASSRRGTGELFF.

This rearrangement joins TRBV3-1 (or the pseudogene TRBV3-2) to TRBJ2-1, with D uncertain. The germline CDR1 and CDR2 sequences are LGHDT and YNNKEL (reference sequence). The germline V and J ends were trimmed by 3 bases and 11 bases, with 14 bases remaining between them. CDR3 length: 13 residues. The DNA for the CDR3 is TGTGCCAGCAGCCAGGTCCCCATGGGCCAGCAGTTCTTC. It translates to CASSQVPMGQQFF.

The chain couples TRBV14 to TRBJ2-6; D unclear. Deletions cut 4 bases from V and 0 bases from J, with 10 bases between. Germline V gives CDR1 SGHDN, CDR2 FVKESK. The CDR3 is 16 amino acids. The CDR3 is CASSPHTGSGANVLTF. The CDR3 region has the DNA TGTGCCAGCAGCCCTCACACCGGCTCTGGGGCCAACGTCCTGACTTTC.

The rearrangement joins TRBV9 to TRBJ1-6, with 10 bases matching TRBD1. CDR3 size: 18 residues. V lost 0 bases and J lost 4; bases outside the gene matches: 7. CDR1 and CDR2 from the germline V gene are SGDLS and YYNGEE. CDR3 region: CASSVGDRGEIYNSPLHF. CDR3 nucleotide sequence: TGTGCCAGCAGCGTAGGGGACAGGGGCGAAATATATAATTCACCCCTCCACTTT.

The chain combines TRBV5-1 with TRBJ1-6, with 8 bases matching TRBD1. Germline values: CDR1 SGHRS, CDR2 YFSETQ. This CDR3 contains 16 residues. V lost 4 bases, J lost 8 bases, and 11 bases stayed unmatched. The CDR3 bases are TGCGCCAGCAGCCCCCAGGCCACAGGGGGGTATTCACCCCTCCACTTT. Translation: CASSPQATGGYSPLHF. The full variable domain, completed using reference TRBV5-1 and TRBJ1-6, is KAGVTQTPRYLIKTRGQQVTLSCSPISGHRSVSWYQQTPGQGLQFLFEYFSETQRNKGNFPGRFSGRQFSNSRSEMNVSTLELGDSALYLCASSPQATGGYSPLHFGNGTRLTVT.

V and J are TRBV7-2 and TRBJ1-5; D uncertain. The ends were cut back, 5 bases at V and 3 bases at J, with 11 bases in the middle. The CDR3 length is 14 residues. Germline V gene lookup returns CDR1 SGHTA and CDR2 FQGNSA. Written as DNA, the CDR3 is TGTGCCAGCAGCCAACGAAACACCAATCAGCCCCAGCATTTT. Protein product: CASSQRNTNQPQHF.

This chain links TRBV15 with TRBJ2-1; 8 nucleotides agree with TRBD1. Germline trimming cut 3 bases from V and 6 bases from J; bases unmatched to any gene: 7. This CDR3 has 15 residues. Looked up from germline, CDR1 is LNHNV and CDR2 is YYDKDF (reference sequence). This chain's CDR3 is CATSRRDRRSNEQFF. DNA of the CDR3: TGTGCCACCAGCAGGCGGGACAGGAGATCCAATGAGCAGTTCTTC. Full variable domain (remainder filled in from reference TRBV15 and TRBJ2-1): DAMVIQNPRYQVTQFGKPVTLSCSQTLNHNVMYWYQQKSSQAPKLLFHYYDKDFNNEADTPDNFQSRRPNTSFCFLDIRSPGLGDTAMYLCATSRRDRRSNEQFFGPGTRLTVL.

V is TRBV7-9 and J is TRBJ1-2; no clear D gene. Germline values: CDR1 SEHNR, CDR2 FQNEAQ (reference sequence). The CDR3 sequence is 14 residues long. V was pared by 7 bases and J by 2 bases, with 14 bases between. The CDR3 region is CASTPYRINYGYTF. The CDR3 region has the DNA TGTGCCAGCACCCCTTATCGGATCAACTATGGCTACACCTTC.

This chain uses TRBV19 with TRBJ1-5, with TRBD1 as a possible D gene (5 bases). This CDR3 comprises 17 residues. V dropped 7 bases and J dropped 0 bases, with 19 bases sitting between them. Germline CDR1 is LNHDA and CDR2 is SQIVND (reference sequence). CDR3 DNA sequence: TGTGCCAGTATCGGTCCAGGGCCACTTTATAGCAATCAGCCCCAGCATTTT. Translation: CASIGPGPLYSNQPQHF.

The gene calls are TRBV3-1 (or the pseudogene TRBV3-2) and TRBJ1-6; D is unresolved. Trimming stripped 9 bases from V and 8 bases from J, with 14 bases between. The CDR3 has 13 amino acids. Germline CDR1 and CDR2: LGHDT and YNNKEL (reference sequence). The CDR3 bases are TGTGCCAGTGGGCGAACTCGGGATTCACCCCTCCACTTT. Amino acids: CASGRTRDSPLHF.

The chain couples TRBV6-5 to TRBJ2-3; TRBD1 agrees at 10 bases. CDR3 length: 15 residues. Unmatched junction bases numbered 8, after V lost 6 bases and J lost 5 bases. The germline V gene has CDR1 MNHEY and CDR2 SVGAGI. The CDR3 protein is CASRQRGQGLDTQYF. As DNA, the CDR3 is TGTGCCAGCAGGCAACGGGGACAGGGGTTAGATACGCAGTATTTT.